This TCR beta chain was found in a study of T-cell reconstitution after alpha-beta-depleted transplantation in children. TCRbeta library construction was performed incorporating unique molecular identifiers. A single record per CDR3 protein comes from TCRdb applying MiXCR to the PCR reads. The data hold some 600,000 distinct CDR3 sequences, with about an eighth observed a single time. This clonotype was seen repeatedly, ten times or more. A read error may produce the germline difference seen at one junction end. This CDR3 is 16 amino acids long. Per germline, CDR1 SSHAT and CDR2 FNYEAQ (reference sequence).

This TCR was sampled from a male patient between 10 and 17 years old who had a stem cell transplant for acute myeloid leukemia, so the T cells may come from the graft donor. The sample here was PBMCs, mostly from graft donor cells, taken 360 days after TCRalphabeta/CD19-depleted stem cell transplant. The rearrangement uses TRBV7-7 and TRBJ2-3; perhaps TRBD1 as D (5 bases). The CDR3, as DNA: TGTGCTAGCAGCCCCCGAGACAGAACTAGCACAGATACGCAGTATTTT. It encodes CASSPRDRTSTDTQYF.